This record concerns one T cell receptor beta chain sequence. One entry per CDR3 protein, called by TCRdb with MiXCR from the RT-PCR reads. The table includes about 210,000 distinct CDR3 sequences, 38% detected once. The sample originates from a study of patients and donors after allogeneic stem cell transplantation. Germline values: CDR1 MNHNY, CDR2 SVGAGI (reference sequence). V gave up 7 bases and J gave up 4 bases; unmatched junction bases: 15. The CDR3 has 16 amino acids. This receptor was identified in a human donor who was either an allogeneic HSCT recipient or a stem cell or donor lymphocyte infusion donor (not recorded which). It is not recorded whose cells these are; they may come from a transplant donor. Sequenced input: blood, either unsorted or a sorted T cell fraction (not recorded which). The V gene is TRBV6-6, the J gene TRBJ1-2; 7 bases agree with TRBD1. The CDR3 DNA reads as TGTGCCAGCAACGTGGGCAGGGGGAGAGTCGCCTATGGCTACACCTTC. Amino acid sequence: CASNVGRGRVAYGYTF.